This T cell receptor beta chain was recovered during a study of CD8 T cells in ankylosing spondylitis. MiXCR, run by TCRdb on the 5' RACE reads, gives a single entry per CDR3 protein. The sample has around 330,000 distinct CDR3 sequences; around 10% are singletons. This clonotype was seen repeatedly, ten times or more. V shed 5 bases and J shed 0 bases, with 15 bases lying between them. Germline CDR1 and CDR2: MNHEY and SMNVEV (reference sequence). This CDR3 region has 16 residues. This sequence joins TRBV27 and TRBJ2-3; D is perhaps TRBD2 (5 bases). The receptor comes from a female donor with ankylosing spondylitis or in good health (not recorded which). The sequenced material came from blood, either unsorted or a sorted T cell fraction (not recorded which). The CDR3 region has the DNA TGTGCCAGCAGTCTCACTTTAGCGACGAGCACAGATACGCAGTATTTT. Translating gives CASSLTLATSTDTQYF.